The text below deals with one T cell receptor beta chain. Its antigen is as yet unknown. This sample is part of a study of T cell responses to AZD1222 COVID-19 vaccine. Study details: Samples with a second dose at about 4 or about 12 weeks were pooled together.

TCRdb's table, derived via immunoSEQ multiplex PCR, lists solely in-frame clones and lacks some. The table has 99,000 or so clones, 89% seen once; the top ten hold about 17%. Trimming left V 2 bases short and J 5 bases short, with 4 bases between. There are 11 residues in the CDR3. Germline V lookup: CDR1 SGHKS, CDR2 YYEKEE (reference sequence). Study outcomes and limitations: Following two doses of AZD1222, Spike-specific TCR breadth and depth rose. Reportedly, close to half of spike-specific TCRs are directed against unmutated variant regions. Just a handful of AZD1222 recipients tested seropositive at baseline.

The rearrangement links TRBV5-5 to TRBJ1-2; D gene uncertain. The clonotype was recovered from an adult in good health. This material consisted of peripheral blood, taken on day 0 of AZD1222 vaccination. The CDR3 DNA is TGTGCCAGCAGCTTAGCGTATGGCTACACCTTC. Encoded protein: CASSLAYGYTF.